The next 8 T cell receptor beta chains were all read from a single sample in a study of cytomegalovirus exposure and HLA in healthy donors (dated by TCRdb to the late 2010s). The library was prepared using the immunoSEQ multiplex PCR assay. For the multiplex PCR, a mixture combining 60 forward primers for TCR Vbeta segments and 13 reverse primers for TCR Jbeta segments was used. Entries here come from immuneACCESS through TCRdb and include only in-frame sequences with V and J called. Some clones fail to appear in such tables; in the studies checked, an unresolved V gene covers under half of the shortfall, and the cause of the remainder is unknown. A total of roughly 97,000 clones appear in this sample, roughly four fifths of them only once. The ten biggest clones cover around 5.2% of the sample. Sequencing was done on a sample of PBMCs. Receptors were obtained from a man aged 40-50 years in good health and CMV-seropositive.

This clone has just one count. This specimen includes other DNA sequences encoding the same CDR3. V and J are TRBV6-5 and TRBJ2-7, with D tentatively TRBD2 (5 bases). Trimming pared 6 bases from V and 4 bases from J, leaving 13 bases between. CDR3 length: 13 amino acids. Germline values: CDR1 MNHEY, CDR2 SVGAGI. The CDR3 DNA reads TGTGCCAGCAGCCCAAGTGGGGAGTACGAGCAGTACTTC. It yields the protein CASSPSGEYEQYF.

The chain links TRBV29-1 to TRBJ2-2; D gene ambiguous. This CDR3 is 10 amino acids long. V gave up 5 bases and J gave up 7 bases, with 5 bases separating them. CDR1 SQVTM and CDR2 ANQGSEA come from the germline V gene. CDR3 bases: TGCAGCGTTTTCAGCGGGGAGCTGTTTTTT. It translates to CSVFSGELFF.

This clone was recorded a few times. The genes are TRBV27 and TRBJ2-7; 9 nucleotides match TRBD1. Losses at the gene ends were 8 bases for V and 5 bases for J; bases not matched to a gene: 13. Germline loops: CDR1 MNHEY, CDR2 SMNVEV (reference sequence). This CDR3 is built from 15 residues. The CDR3 loop is CASQSIRDRDHEQYF. CDR3 nucleotide sequence: TGTGCCAGCCAGTCCATCAGGGACAGGGATCACGAGCAGTACTTC.

This chain links TRBV19 with TRBJ1-5; D is ambiguous. V lost 1 base, J lost 3 bases, and 7 bases lay in between. The CDR3 extends over 14 amino acids. The V gene's germline CDR1 is LNHDA and CDR2 SQIVND (reference sequence). CDR3 residues: CASSIGASNQPQHF. The CDR3 nucleotides are TGTGCCAGTAGTATAGGGGCCTCCAATCAGCCCCAGCATTTT.

The V and J genes are TRBV27 and TRBJ1-4, with 10 nucleotides matching TRBD1. This CDR3 is built from 15 residues. V lost 4 bases to trimming and J lost 7 bases; unmatched junction nucleotides: 6. Per the germline V gene, CDR1 is MNHEY and CDR2 is SMNVEV (reference sequence). CDR3 sequence reads: CASSSDRGKSEKLFF. The CDR3 region has the DNA TGTGCCAGCAGTTCGGACAGGGGGAAGAGTGAAAAACTGTTTTTT.

The chain recombines TRBV6-5 with TRBJ1-3, with D possibly TRBD1 on 5 matching bases. This CDR3 region has 15 residues. V lost 2 bases to trimming and J lost 0 bases, with 8 bases between them. Germline values: CDR1 MNHEY, CDR2 SVGAGI. This chain's CDR3 is CASSYTGVSGNTIYF. CDR3 DNA sequence: TGTGCCAGCAGTTACACAGGAGTCTCTGGAAACACCATATATTTT.

The chain employs TRBV4-1 and TRBJ2-1; 7 nucleotides align to TRBD1. This CDR3 region has 13 residues. V was pared by 3 bases and J by 7 bases, with 3 bases of the junction left unmatched. Germline values: CDR1 MGHRA, CDR2 YSYEKL. In nucleotides, the CDR3 is TGCGCCAGCAGCCAGGACAGGATGAATGAGCAGTTCTTC. Translating it yields CASSQDRMNEQFF.

The chain carries TRBV7-3 and TRBJ2-1, with D tentatively TRBD2 (5 bases). V lost 4 bases and J lost 13, with 17 bases in between. Germline V gene data show CDR1 as SGHTA and CDR2 as FQGTGA. The CDR3 has 13 residues. CDR3 protein: CASSSELGVDQFF. The CDR3 nucleotides are TGTGCCAGCAGCTCCGAACTAGGAGTTGACCAGTTCTTC.